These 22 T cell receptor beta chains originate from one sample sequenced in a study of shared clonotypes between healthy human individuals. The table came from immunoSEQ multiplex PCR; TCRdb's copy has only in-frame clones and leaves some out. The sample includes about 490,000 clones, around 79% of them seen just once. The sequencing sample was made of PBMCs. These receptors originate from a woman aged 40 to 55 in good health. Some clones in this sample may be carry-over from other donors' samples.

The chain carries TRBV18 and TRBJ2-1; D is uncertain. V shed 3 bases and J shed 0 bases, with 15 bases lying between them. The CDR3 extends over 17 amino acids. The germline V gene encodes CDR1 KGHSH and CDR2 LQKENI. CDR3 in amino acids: CASSPAAEASSYNEQFF. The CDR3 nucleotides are TGTGCCAGCTCACCCGCTGCTGAGGCCAGCTCCTACAATGAGCAGTTCTTC.

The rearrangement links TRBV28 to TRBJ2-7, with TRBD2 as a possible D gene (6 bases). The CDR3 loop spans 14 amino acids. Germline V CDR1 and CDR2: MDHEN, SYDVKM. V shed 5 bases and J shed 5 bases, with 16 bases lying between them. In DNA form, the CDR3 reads TGTGCCAGCAGTCTGTCTGCGGAGGGAAACGAGCAGTACTTC. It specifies CASSLSAEGNEQYF.

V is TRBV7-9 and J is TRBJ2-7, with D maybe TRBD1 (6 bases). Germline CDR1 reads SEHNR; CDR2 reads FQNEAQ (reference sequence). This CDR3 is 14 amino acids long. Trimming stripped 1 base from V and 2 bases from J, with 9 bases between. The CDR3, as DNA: TGTGCCAGCAGCTTAGTTACAGGGCCCTACGAGCAGTACTTC. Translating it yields CASSLVTGPYEQYF.

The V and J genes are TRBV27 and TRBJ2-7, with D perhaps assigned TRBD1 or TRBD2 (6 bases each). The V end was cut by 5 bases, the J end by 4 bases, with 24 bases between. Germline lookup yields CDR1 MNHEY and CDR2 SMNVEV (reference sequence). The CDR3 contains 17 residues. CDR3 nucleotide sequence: TGTGCCAGCAGTCCAGGACACCGGACGGGGGCCGGGTACGAGCAGTACTTC. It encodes CASSPGHRTGAGYEQYF.

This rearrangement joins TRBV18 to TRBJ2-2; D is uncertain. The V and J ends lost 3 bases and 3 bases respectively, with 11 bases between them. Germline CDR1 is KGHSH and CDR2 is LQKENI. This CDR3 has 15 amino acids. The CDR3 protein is CASSPVSGDTGELFF. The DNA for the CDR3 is TGTGCCAGCTCACCCGTTTCGGGCGACACCGGGGAGCTGTTTTTT.

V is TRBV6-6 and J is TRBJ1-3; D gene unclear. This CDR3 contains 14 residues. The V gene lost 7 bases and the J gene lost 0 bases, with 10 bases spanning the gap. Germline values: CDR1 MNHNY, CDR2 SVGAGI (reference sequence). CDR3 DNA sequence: TGTGCCAGCACCTTTGTCCGCTCTGGAAACACCATATATTTT. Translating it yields CASTFVRSGNTIYF.

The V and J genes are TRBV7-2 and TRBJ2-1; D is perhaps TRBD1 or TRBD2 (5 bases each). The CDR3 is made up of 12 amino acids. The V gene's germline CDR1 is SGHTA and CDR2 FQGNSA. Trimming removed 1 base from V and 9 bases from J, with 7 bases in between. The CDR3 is CASSLGGFEQFF. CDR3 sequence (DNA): TGTGCCAGCAGCTTAGGGGGGTTTGAGCAGTTCTTC.

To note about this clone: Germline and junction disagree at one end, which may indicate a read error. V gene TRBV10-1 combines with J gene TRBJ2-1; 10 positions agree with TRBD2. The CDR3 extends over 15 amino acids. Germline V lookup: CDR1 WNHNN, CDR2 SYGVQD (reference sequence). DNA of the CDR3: TGCGCCGGCAGTCTTACTCTAGCGGGAGCGCATGAGCAGTTCTTC. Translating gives CAGSLTLAGAHEQFF.

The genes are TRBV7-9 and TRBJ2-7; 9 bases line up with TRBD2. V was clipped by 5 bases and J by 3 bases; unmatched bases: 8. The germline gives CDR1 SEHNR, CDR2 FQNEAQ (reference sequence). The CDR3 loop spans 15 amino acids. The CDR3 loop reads CASSSTLSGSYEQYF. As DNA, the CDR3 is TGTGCCAGCAGCAGTACCCTTAGCGGGAGCTACGAGCAGTACTTC.

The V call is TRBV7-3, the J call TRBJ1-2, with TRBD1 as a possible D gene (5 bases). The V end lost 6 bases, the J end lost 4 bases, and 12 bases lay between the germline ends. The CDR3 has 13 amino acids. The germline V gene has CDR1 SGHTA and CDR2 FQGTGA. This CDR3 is CASSQTVGYGYTF. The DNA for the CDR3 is TGTGCCAGCAGTCAGACAGTCGGCTATGGCTACACCTTC.

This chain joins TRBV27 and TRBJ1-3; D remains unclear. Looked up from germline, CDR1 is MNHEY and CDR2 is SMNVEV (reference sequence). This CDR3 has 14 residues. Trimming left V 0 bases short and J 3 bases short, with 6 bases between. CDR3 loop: CASSLSGIGNTIYF. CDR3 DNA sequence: TGTGCCAGCAGTTTATCAGGGATTGGAAACACCATATATTTT.

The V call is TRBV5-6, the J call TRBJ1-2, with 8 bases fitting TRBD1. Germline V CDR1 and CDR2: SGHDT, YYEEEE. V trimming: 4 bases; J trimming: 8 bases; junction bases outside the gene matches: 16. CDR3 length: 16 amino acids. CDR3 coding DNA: TGTGCCAGCAGCCCGGTGGGTAGCAGGGGGCGTACGGGCTACACCTTC. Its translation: CASSPVGSRGRTGYTF.

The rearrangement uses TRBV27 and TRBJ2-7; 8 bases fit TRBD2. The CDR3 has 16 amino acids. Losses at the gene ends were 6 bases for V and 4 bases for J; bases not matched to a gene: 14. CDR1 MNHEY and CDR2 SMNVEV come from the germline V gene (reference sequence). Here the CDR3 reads CASSPSRGGRAYEQYF. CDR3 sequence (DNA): TGTGCCAGCAGCCCCTCCCGGGGGGGGAGAGCGTACGAGCAGTACTTC.

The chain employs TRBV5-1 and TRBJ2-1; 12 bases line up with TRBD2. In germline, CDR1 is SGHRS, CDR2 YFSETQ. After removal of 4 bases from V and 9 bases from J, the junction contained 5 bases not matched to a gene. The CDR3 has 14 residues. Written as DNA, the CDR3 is TGCGCCAGCAGCGGGCCGGGACTAGCGGGTGAGCAGTTCTTC. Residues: CASSGPGLAGEQFF.

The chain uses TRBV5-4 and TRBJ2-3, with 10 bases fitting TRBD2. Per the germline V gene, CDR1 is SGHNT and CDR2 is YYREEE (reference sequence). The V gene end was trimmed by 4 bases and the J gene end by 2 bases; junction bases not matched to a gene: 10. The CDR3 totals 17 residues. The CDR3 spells CASSVVLAGASTDTQYF. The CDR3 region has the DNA TGTGCCAGCAGCGTGGTGCTAGCGGGAGCTTCCACAGATACGCAGTATTTT.

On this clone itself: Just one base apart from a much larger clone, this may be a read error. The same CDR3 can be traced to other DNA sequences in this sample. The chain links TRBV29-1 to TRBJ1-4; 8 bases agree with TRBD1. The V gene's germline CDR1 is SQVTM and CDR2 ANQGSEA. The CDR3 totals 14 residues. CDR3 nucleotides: TGCAGTGTTCAACCGGGACAGGATAATGAAAAACTGTTTTTT. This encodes CSVQPGQDNEKLFF.

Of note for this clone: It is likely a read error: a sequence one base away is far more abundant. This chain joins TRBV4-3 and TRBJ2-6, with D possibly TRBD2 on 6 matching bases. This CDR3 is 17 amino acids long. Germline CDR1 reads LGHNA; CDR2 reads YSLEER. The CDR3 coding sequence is TGCGGCAGCAGCCAAGATCCAGGGACTTCTGGGGCCAACGTCCTGACTTTC. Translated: CGSSQDPGTSGANVLTF.

The CDR3 DNA reads TGTGCCAGCGTAACGGGAAAGGCCGTGGATGAGCAGTTCTTC. This translates into CASVTGKAVDEQFF. V gene TRBV5-8 combines with J gene TRBJ2-1; D perhaps matches TRBD2 (5 bases). Germline loops: CDR1 SGHTS, CDR2 YDEGEE. V shed 7 bases and J shed 8 bases, with 19 bases lying between them. The CDR3 has 14 amino acids. Based on the CDR3 plus reference TRBV5-8 and TRBJ2-1, the full variable domain is EAGVTQSPTHLIKTRGQQATLRCSPISGHTSVYWYQQALGLGLQFLLWYDEGEERNRGNFPPRFSGRQFPNYSSELNVNALELEDSALYLCASVTGKAVDEQFFGPGTRLTVL.

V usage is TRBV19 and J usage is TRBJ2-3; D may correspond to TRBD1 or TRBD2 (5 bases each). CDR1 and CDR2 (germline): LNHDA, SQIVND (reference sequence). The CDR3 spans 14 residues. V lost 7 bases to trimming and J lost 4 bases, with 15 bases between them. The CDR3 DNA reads TGTGCCAGTATGGCGATGGGACGCTCAGATACGCAGTATTTT. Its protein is CASMAMGRSDTQYF.

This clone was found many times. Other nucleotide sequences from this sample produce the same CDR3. The CDR3 DNA sequence: TGTGCCAGCAGTGAAGCGGCTGACGCCCTTGGCTACACCTTC. It codes for CASSEAADALGYTF. This sequence joins TRBV6-1 and TRBJ1-2; D unclear. Trimming stripped 0 bases from V and 7 bases from J, with 12 bases between. The V gene's germline CDR1 is MNHNS and CDR2 SASEGT. CDR3 size: 14 residues.

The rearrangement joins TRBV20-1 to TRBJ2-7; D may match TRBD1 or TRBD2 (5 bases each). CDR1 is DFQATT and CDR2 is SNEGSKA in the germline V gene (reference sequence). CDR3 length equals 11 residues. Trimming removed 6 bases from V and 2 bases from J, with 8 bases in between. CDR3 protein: CSAQGPYEQYF. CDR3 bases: TGCAGTGCCCAGGGACCCTACGAGCAGTACTTC.

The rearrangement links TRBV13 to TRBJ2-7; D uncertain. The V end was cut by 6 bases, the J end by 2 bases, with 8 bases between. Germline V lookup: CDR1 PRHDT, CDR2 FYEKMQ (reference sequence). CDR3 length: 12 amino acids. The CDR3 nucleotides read TGTGCCAGCAGTTCAGAGCCCTACGAGCAGTACTTC. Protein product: CASSSEPYEQYF.